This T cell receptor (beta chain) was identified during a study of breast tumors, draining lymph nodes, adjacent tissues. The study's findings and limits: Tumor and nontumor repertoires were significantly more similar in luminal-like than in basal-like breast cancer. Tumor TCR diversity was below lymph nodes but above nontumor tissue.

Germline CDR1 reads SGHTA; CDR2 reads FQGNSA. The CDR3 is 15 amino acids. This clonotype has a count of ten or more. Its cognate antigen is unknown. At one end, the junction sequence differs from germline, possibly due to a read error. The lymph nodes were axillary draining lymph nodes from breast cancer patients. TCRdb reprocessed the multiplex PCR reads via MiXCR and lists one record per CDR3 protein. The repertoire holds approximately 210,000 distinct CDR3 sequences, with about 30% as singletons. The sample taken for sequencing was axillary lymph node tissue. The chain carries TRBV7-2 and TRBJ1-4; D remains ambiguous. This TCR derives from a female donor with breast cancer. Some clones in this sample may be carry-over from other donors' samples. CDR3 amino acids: CASSLGGRTNEKLFF. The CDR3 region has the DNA TGTGCCAGCAGTTTAGGAGGGCGCACTAATGAAAAACTGTTTTTT.